The 26 T cell receptor beta chains listed next were all sequenced from one sample in a study of glioma-infiltrating T cells after dendritic cell vaccination. The method was immunoSEQ multiplex PCR; TCRdb's version includes in-frame clones alone and lacks a portion of them. The table has 35,000 to 40,000 clones, approximately 84% seen once; the top ten hold approximately 8.4%. The sequencing used blood, collected before dendritic cell vaccination. These receptors all come from a human donor with glioblastoma.

The CDR3 DNA is TGCGCCAGCAGCCACTCTATTCTAGCGGGGGGGAACAATGAGCAGTTCTTC. This encodes CASSHSILAGGNNEQFF. The V call is TRBV4-3, the J call TRBJ2-1; 12 bases are a match to TRBD2. V trimming: 3 bases; J trimming: 5 bases; junction bases outside the gene matches: 8. Germline CDR1 is LGHNA and CDR2 is YSLEER. The CDR3 has 17 residues.

The chain recombines TRBV11-2 with TRBJ1-1, with D hard to call. This CDR3 is built from 12 residues. Germline assignment: CDR1 SGHAT and CDR2 FQNNGV. V gave up 3 bases and J gave up 4 bases, with 6 bases separating them. CDR3 residues: CASSLTSTEAFF. The CDR3 bases are TGTGCCAGCAGCTTGACTAGCACTGAAGCTTTCTTT.

This clone came up a few times. The chain has TRBV30 and TRBJ2-7; 8 bases line up with TRBD1. This CDR3 has 13 residues. Germline assignment: CDR1 GTSNPN and CDR2 SVGIG (reference sequence). The junction had 8 bases not matched to a gene; V was cut back by 5 bases and J by 5 bases. The CDR3 reads CAWRSGGGNEQYF. CDR3 in DNA: TGTGCCTGGCGGTCAGGGGGCGGAAACGAGCAGTACTTC.

This clone was seen a handful of times. V and J are TRBV29-1 and TRBJ1-5, with D tentatively TRBD1 (5 bases). Trimming pared 4 bases from V and 4 bases from J, leaving 11 bases between. The CDR3 totals 13 residues. Germline V gene data show CDR1 as SQVTM and CDR2 as ANQGSEA. This CDR3 reads CSVGAGMNQPQHF. DNA of the CDR3: TGCAGCGTTGGGGCAGGGATGAATCAGCCCCAGCATTTT.

The chain combines TRBV4-3 with TRBJ2-7; the match to TRBD2 covers 8 bases. Trimming cost V 1 base and J 0 bases; bases outside gene matches: 2. Germline values: CDR1 LGHNA, CDR2 YSLEER. The CDR3 runs 15 residues. For the CDR3, the DNA is TGCGCCAGCAGCCAAGCACGGGGGGGCTCCTACGAGCAGTACTTC. Translated, it gives CASSQARGGSYEQYF.

This chain uses TRBV27 with TRBJ1-3, with D maybe TRBD1 (5 bases). Germline V gives CDR1 MNHEY, CDR2 SMNVEV (reference sequence). The CDR3 sequence is 14 residues long. The ends were cut back, 0 bases at V and 4 bases at J, with 7 bases in the middle. CDR3 protein: CASSLSRAGNTIYF. CDR3 sequence (DNA): TGTGCCAGCAGTTTATCCAGGGCCGGAAACACCATATATTTT.

Written as DNA, the CDR3 is TGTGCCAGCTCACCCGGGACAGCCGCCTACGAGCAGTACTTC. This sequence encodes CASSPGTAAYEQYF. This chain uses TRBV18 with TRBJ2-7; 7 positions agree with TRBD1. Germline CDR1 reads KGHSH; CDR2 reads LQKENI. CDR3 length: 14 residues. The J segment lost 2 bases and the V segment lost 3 bases, leaving 4 bases of the junction unmatched.

This rearrangement joins TRBV15 to TRBJ2-2; tentatively, D is TRBD1 (5 bases). The V end lost 3 bases, the J end lost 4 bases, and 9 bases lay between the germline ends. The CDR3 length is 14 residues. CDR1 and CDR2 from the germline V gene are LNHNV and YYDKDF (reference sequence). The CDR3 region is CATSSDRITGELFF. As DNA, the CDR3 is TGTGCCACCAGCAGCGACAGAATCACCGGGGAGCTGTTTTTT.

The chain recombines TRBV4-3 with TRBJ2-5; 9 nucleotides align to TRBD2. CDR1 and CDR2 (germline): LGHNA, YSLEER. The CDR3 sequence is 18 residues long. V dropped 0 bases and J dropped 4; count of bases not matched to a gene: 12. The chain's CDR3 is CASSQDKKSGGPGETQYF. The CDR3 DNA reads as TGCGCCAGCAGCCAAGATAAGAAGAGCGGGGGGCCGGGAGAGACCCAGTACTTC.

Note on this clone: This sample includes further DNA sequences coding for the same CDR3. The gene calls are TRBV5-1 and TRBJ1-6; 7 bases line up with TRBD1. In germline, CDR1 is SGHRS, CDR2 YFSETQ. The CDR3 spans 14 residues. Losses at the gene ends were 4 bases for V and 13 bases for J; bases not matched to a gene: 11. Here the CDR3 reads CASSDRQGISPLHF. CDR3 coding DNA: TGCGCCAGCAGCGATAGACAGGGTATTTCCCCCCTCCACTTT.

About this clone: Sequence at one end of the junction differs from germline and may be a read error. At the DNA level, this CDR3 is encoded by other sequences in the same sample as well. The rearrangement links TRBV7-7 to TRBJ2-5, with 8 bases that match TRBD1. CDR1 is SSHAT and CDR2 is FNYEAQ in the germline V gene (reference sequence). The CDR3 totals 15 residues. CDR3 loop: CASSLAGTGQETQYF. The DNA of the CDR3 is TGTGCTAGCAGCTTAGCAGGGACAGGCCAAGAGACCCAGTACTTC.

The chain joins TRBV15 to TRBJ2-7; D may be TRBD1 (6 bases). The CDR3 runs 15 residues. V dropped 0 bases and J dropped 5 bases, with 14 bases sitting between them. CDR1 and CDR2 from the germline V gene are LNHNV and YYDKDF (reference sequence). DNA of the CDR3: TGTGCCACCAGCAGAGATCTGGGGGCCGTCAACGAGCAGTACTTC. This gives the protein CATSRDLGAVNEQYF.

CDR3 sequence (DNA): TGTGCCAGCAGCTCTCAACAGGGGGCGCGGTTTGGAAAACTGTTTTTT. This gives the protein CASSSQQGARFGKLFF. The V call is TRBV28, the J call TRBJ1-4, with TRBD1 identical over 9 bases. J gave up 10 bases and V 6 bases, and 15 bases lay outside the gene matches. Germline V gives CDR1 MDHEN, CDR2 SYDVKM. The length of the CDR3 is 16 residues.

V usage is TRBV6-4 and J usage is TRBJ2-3, with 8 bases that match TRBD2. The CDR3 is 14 residues long. V shed 4 bases and J 2 bases; nucleotides not matched to a gene: 2. The germline gives CDR1 MRHNA, CDR2 SNTAGT. CDR3 sequence reads: CASSVGGDTDTQYF. The CDR3 DNA reads as TGTGCCAGCAGTGTCGGGGGGGACACAGATACGCAGTATTTT.

This clone is medium-sized. The rearrangement links TRBV9 to TRBJ1-5; TRBD1 agrees at 9 bases. CDR1 and CDR2 from the germline V gene are SGDLS and YYNGEE. V dropped 0 bases and J dropped 3; count of bases not matched to a gene: 10. This CDR3 is 18 amino acids long. The CDR3 protein is CASSVARADRGVNQPQHF. The CDR3 nucleotides read TGTGCCAGCAGCGTAGCTAGGGCAGACAGGGGGGTCAATCAGCCCCAGCATTTT.

This sequence joins TRBV4-2 and TRBJ2-7; a possible D gene is TRBD2 (5 bases). In germline, CDR1 is LGHNA, CDR2 YNFKEQ. Trimming took off 1 base at V and 7 bases at J, with 14 bases between the two ends. The CDR3 covers 14 residues. The CDR3 region has the DNA TGTGCCAGCAGCCAAGGCGGCGAGGGTAGTGAGCAGTACTTC. It yields the protein CASSQGGEGSEQYF.

V gene TRBV6-5 combines with J gene TRBJ2-1; 9 bases match TRBD2. Germline CDR1 is MNHEY and CDR2 is SVGAGI. V trimming: 0 bases; J trimming: 9 bases; junction bases outside the gene matches: 6. The CDR3 consists of 15 residues. The CDR3 nucleotides are TGTGCCAGCAGTTACTCAGGCGGGGGGGCCTTTGAGCAGTTCTTC. It translates to CASSYSGGGAFEQFF.

This chain joins TRBV6-1 and TRBJ1-4; D gene uncertain. The CDR3 is made up of 15 amino acids. Germline V gene data show CDR1 as MNHNS and CDR2 as SASEGT. The V end was cut by 1 base, the J end by 5 bases, with 11 bases between. CDR3 residues: CASSEVHSPNEKLFF. The CDR3 DNA reads as TGTGCCAGCAGTGAAGTCCACAGTCCCAATGAAAAACTGTTTTTT.

The V gene is TRBV5-6, the J gene TRBJ2-3, with D possibly being TRBD1 (5 bases). The CDR3 loop spans 13 amino acids. The V and J ends lost 4 bases and 4 bases respectively, with 10 bases between them. Per the germline V gene, CDR1 is SGHDT and CDR2 is YYEEEE. The DNA of the CDR3 is TGTGCCAGCAGCCCTGGCAGGGCAGATACGCAGTATTTT. It translates to CASSPGRADTQYF. The full variable domain, rest sourced from reference TRBV5-6 and TRBJ2-3, is DAGVTQSPTHLIKTRGQQVTLRCSPKSGHDTVSWYQQALGQGPQFIFQYYEEEERQRGNFPDRFSGHQFPNYSSELNVNALLLGDSALYLCASSPGRADTQYFGPGTRLTVL.

The chain uses TRBV27 and TRBJ2-3; weak D call: TRBD2 (6 bases). The CDR3 covers 15 residues. Germline CDR1 is MNHEY and CDR2 is SMNVEV (reference sequence). V was pared by 6 bases and J by 2 bases, with 15 bases between. For the CDR3, the DNA is TGTGCCAGCAGCCCGTTTGGCGGGATCACAGATACGCAGTATTTT. It translates to CASSPFGGITDTQYF.

The CDR3 DNA follows: TGTGCCAGCAGTGACTCGAGTGGATCCGGGACAGGGGTCGACGAGCAGTACTTC. Its protein is CASSDSSGSGTGVDEQYF. The chain combines TRBV6-4 with TRBJ2-7, with 10 nucleotides matching TRBD1. V lost 0 bases, J lost 5 bases, and 13 bases stayed unmatched. The CDR3 has 18 amino acids. Germline CDR1 and CDR2: MRHNA and SNTAGT.

This clone was seen only once. The rearrangement links TRBV5-6 to TRBJ2-6, with D maybe TRBD2 (5 bases). V lost 3 bases to trimming and J lost 2 bases, with 12 bases between them. This CDR3 has 16 residues. Germline lookup yields CDR1 SGHDT and CDR2 YYEEEE. The CDR3 coding sequence is TGTGCCAGCAGCTCGAAGTGGGGAGCTGGGGCCAACGTCCTGACTTTC. Translating it yields CASSSKWGAGANVLTF.

This clone appeared a single time. This chain connects TRBV19 to TRBJ1-1; D remains unclear. The CDR3 loop spans 13 amino acids. The V and J ends lost 3 bases and 4 bases respectively, with 9 bases between them. Germline V lookup: CDR1 LNHDA, CDR2 SQIVND (reference sequence). CDR3 sequence: CASSIGGFTEAFF. Here the CDR3 DNA reads TGTGCCAGTAGTATCGGCGGGTTCACTGAAGCTTTCTTT.

J is TRBJ2-5 and V is TRBV7-9; D unresolved. This CDR3 comprises 12 residues. The germline V gene has CDR1 SEHNR and CDR2 FQNEAQ (reference sequence). The V gene lost 7 bases and the J gene lost 5 bases, with 11 bases spanning the gap. The CDR3 DNA reads TGTGCCAGCACGCCAGGTGGGGAGACCCAGTACTTC. The encoded protein is CASTPGGETQYF.

In its sample, this clone was seen a few times. This sequence joins TRBV7-2 and TRBJ1-1; TRBD1 agrees at 9 bases. V lost 5 bases and J lost 5; bases outside the gene matches: 9. The CDR3 runs to 15 residues. Germline lookup yields CDR1 SGHTA and CDR2 FQGNSA. The CDR3 sequence is CASSPQQGARTEAFF. CDR3 in DNA: TGTGCCAGCAGCCCCCAACAGGGGGCGAGGACTGAAGCTTTCTTT.

The chain is built from TRBV30 and TRBJ1-5; D might be TRBD1 (5 bases). The CDR3 has 21 residues. V dropped 3 bases and J dropped 6 bases, with 36 bases sitting between them. Germline V gene data show CDR1 as GTSNPN and CDR2 as SVGIG (reference sequence). This CDR3 is CAWSEDSAPPNRPLRSQPQHF. In DNA form, the CDR3 reads TGTGCCTGGAGCGAAGACTCGGCCCCTCCTAACAGGCCGCTAAGGTCTCAGCCCCAGCATTTT.